This passage covers 31 T cell receptor beta chains from one sample sequenced in a study of memory CD4+ T cells and cytomegalovirus serostatus (dated by TCRdb to between 2018 and 2021). Libraries were built with the immunoSEQ multiplex PCR assay. TCRdb carries this immuneACCESS record with in-frame sequences only. Its versions omit some clonotypes, under half of them owing to an unresolved V gene in the studies checked, with the rest unexplained. The sample table records around 53,000 clones; more than 70% of these occur just once. The ten biggest clones cover roughly 2% of the sample. A FACSAria II was used to sort memory CD4+ T cells, defined as single viable CD3+CD4+CD8-CD45RO+ cells. The sequencing sample was made of memory CD4+ T cells from blood. The receptors stem from an adult in good health and CMV-seropositive.

The chain recombines TRBV5-1 with TRBJ2-7; 9 nucleotides match TRBD1. The trim removed 4 bases at V and 4 bases at J, leaving 9 bases unmatched. The CDR3 sequence is 15 residues long. Germline CDR1 reads SGHRS; CDR2 reads YFSETQ. The CDR3 is CASSVSGQGLYEQYF. CDR3 nucleotide sequence: TGCGCCAGCAGCGTATCGGGACAGGGCTTATACGAGCAGTACTTC.

This clone showed up just a few times. Here the CDR3 reads CASIQVTEAFF. The DNA for the CDR3 is TGTGCCAGCATCCAAGTCACTGAAGCTTTCTTT. The chain has TRBV7-9 and TRBJ1-1, with D unclear. Trimming left V 7 bases short and J 4 bases short, with 7 bases between. The CDR3 is 11 amino acids. From germline, CDR1 is SEHNR and CDR2 FQNEAQ (reference sequence).

This clone came up once. The chain recombines TRBV30 with TRBJ1-3; D is ambiguous. This CDR3 is 11 amino acids long. V was clipped by 3 bases and J by 7 bases, with 7 bases between them. In germline, CDR1 is GTSNPN, CDR2 SVGIG (reference sequence). CDR3 residues: CAWSGTNTIYF. The CDR3 nucleotides are TGTGCCTGGAGCGGTACCAACACCATATATTTT.

The chain couples TRBV2 to TRBJ2-5; D not certain. The CDR3 length is 13 residues. Trimming removed 4 bases at V and 5 bases at J, with 11 bases between. Germline loops: CDR1 SNHLY, CDR2 FYNNEI. DNA for the CDR3: TGTGCCAGCAGTGTATCTAGGATGGAGACCCAGTACTTC. It encodes CASSVSRMETQYF.

The chain recombines TRBV2 with TRBJ2-1, with TRBD1 matching over 12 bases. The CDR3 spans 15 residues. Trimming cost V 5 bases and J 3 bases; bases outside gene matches: 2. CDR1 is SNHLY and CDR2 is FYNNEI in the germline V gene. CDR3 sequence: CASSRDRGLYNEQFF. For the CDR3, the DNA is TGTGCCAGCAGTAGGGACAGGGGGCTCTACAATGAGCAGTTCTTC.

The chain uses TRBV19 and TRBJ1-2, with D possibly being TRBD1 (5 bases). The CDR3 consists of 15 residues. Germline loops: CDR1 LNHDA, CDR2 SQIVND (reference sequence). The V end was cut by 1 base, the J end by 8 bases, with 17 bases between. The CDR3 reads CASSIGGGAGRGYTF. The CDR3 DNA reads TGTGCCAGTAGTATAGGAGGTGGGGCAGGAAGGGGCTACACCTTC.

Concerning this clone: This same CDR3 is encoded by further DNA sequences in the sample. The V call is TRBV25-1, the J call TRBJ2-7, with D tentatively TRBD1 (6 bases). With 4 bases removed from V and 3 bases from J, the gap between germline ends came to 7 bases. Germline V gene lookup returns CDR1 MGHDK and CDR2 SYGVNS. The CDR3 loop spans 12 amino acids. CDR3 bases: TGTGCCAGCAGTGGAGGGGGCTACGAGCAGTACTTC. Its translation is CASSGGGYEQYF.

The gene calls are TRBV10-3 and TRBJ2-3; D call uncertain. V was pared by 8 bases and J by 1 base, with 13 bases between. In germline, CDR1 is ENHRY, CDR2 SYGVKD. The CDR3 has 14 amino acids. CDR3 DNA: TGTGCCATCGGTACGTCGGCAGGCACAGATACGCAGTATTTT. As protein: CAIGTSAGTDTQYF.

The chain is built from TRBV5-1 and TRBJ2-3, with 7 bases lining up with TRBD1. CDR1 and CDR2 from the germline V gene are SGHRS and YFSETQ. CDR3 size: 16 residues. V lost 4 bases to trimming and J lost 0 bases; unmatched junction nucleotides: 8. This chain's CDR3 is CASSDPGQTSTDTQYF. The CDR3 bases are TGCGCCAGCAGCGACCCGGGACAGACTAGCACAGATACGCAGTATTTT.

CDR3 residues: CASSQTGVSEKLFF. CDR3 in DNA: TGTGCCAGTAGCCAAACAGGGGTTAGCGAAAAACTGTTTTTT. J is TRBJ1-4 and V is TRBV19, with 7 bases fitting TRBD1. Germline loops: CDR1 LNHDA, CDR2 SQIVND (reference sequence). The CDR3 length is 14 residues. Trimming at V came to 6 bases and at J to 8 bases, leaving 9 bases not matched to a gene.

The chain recombines TRBV6-6 with TRBJ2-1; 9 nucleotides line up with TRBD2. This CDR3 has 15 amino acids. V dropped 10 bases and J dropped 6; count of bases not matched to a gene: 13. Germline values: CDR1 MNHNY, CDR2 SVGAGI (reference sequence). The CDR3 region is CAIGARGGGINEQFF. CDR3 sequence (DNA): TGTGCCATCGGAGCGCGGGGGGGCGGGATCAATGAGCAGTTCTTC.

The chain joins TRBV6-1 to TRBJ1-2; possible D gene TRBD1, 5 bases. The CDR3 is 15 amino acids. V dropped 1 base and J dropped 2 bases, with 11 bases sitting between them. CDR1 and CDR2 from the germline V gene are MNHNS and SASEGT. CDR3 amino acids: CASSEEGQVNYGYTF. The CDR3 DNA follows: TGTGCCAGCAGTGAAGAGGGGCAGGTCAACTATGGCTACACCTTC.

The chain employs TRBV2 and TRBJ2-5; 9 bases are a match to TRBD2. Germline V gene sequence: CDR1 SNHLY, CDR2 FYNNEI. This CDR3 spans 16 amino acids. V shed 8 bases, J shed 6 bases, and the junction held 16 bases outside the gene matches. The CDR3 DNA reads TGTGCCAGCCTCTCTCGCGGGGGGGCCATGTTGAAGACCCAGTACTTC. It encodes CASLSRGGAMLKTQYF. Full variable domain (remainder filled in from reference TRBV2 and TRBJ2-5): EPEVTQTPSHQVTQMGQEVILRCVPISNHLYFYWYRQILGQKVEFLVSFYNNEISEKSEIFDDQFSVERPDGSNFTLKIRSTKLEDSAMYFCASLSRGGAMLKTQYFGPGTRLLVL.

The rearrangement joins TRBV10-3 to TRBJ2-1; TRBD2 aligns across 8 bases. Germline V gives CDR1 ENHRY, CDR2 SYGVKD. J was trimmed by 7 bases and V by 7 bases; bases with no gene match: 9. CDR3 length: 14 amino acids. The CDR3 protein is CAITRTSRENEQFF. CDR3 bases: TGTGCCATCACACGGACTAGCCGAGAAAATGAGCAGTTCTTC.

The rearrangement uses TRBV4-3 and TRBJ1-2, with 7 bases lining up with TRBD1. The CDR3 is made up of 16 amino acids. Germline V gene sequence: CDR1 LGHNA, CDR2 YSLEER. V lost 0 bases and J lost 4; bases outside the gene matches: 8. As DNA, the CDR3 is TGCGCCAGCAGCCAAGATAACGACAGGGCGCGCTATGGCTACACCTTC. This translates into CASSQDNDRARYGYTF.

The chain has TRBV23-1 and TRBJ2-5, with a tentative D call TRBD2 (6 bases). TRBV23-1 is marked as an open reading frame, function uncertain. V lost 0 bases and J lost 5, with 16 bases in between. The CDR3 is 16 residues long. The CDR3 loop reads CASSQSPSAWAETQYF. The CDR3 bases are TGCGCCAGCAGTCAATCTCCTAGCGCCTGGGCGGAGACCCAGTACTTC.

This chain uses TRBV4-3 with TRBJ2-6, with a weak D call TRBD2 (6 bases). In germline, CDR1 is LGHNA, CDR2 YSLEER. The CDR3 extends over 18 amino acids. With 5 bases removed from V and 2 bases from J, the gap between germline ends came to 19 bases. The chain's CDR3 is CASSSYSVPGAGANVLTF. Here the CDR3 DNA reads TGCGCCAGCAGCTCTTATTCTGTTCCGGGGGCTGGGGCCAACGTCCTGACTTTC.

The CDR3 reads CASSLGDSGVGTDTQYF. The CDR3 DNA reads TGCGCCAGCAGCTTGGGGGATAGCGGGGTCGGCACAGATACGCAGTATTTT. V gene TRBV5-1 combines with J gene TRBJ2-3; 8 bases line up with TRBD2. The CDR3 sequence is 17 residues long. Germline V gene lookup returns CDR1 SGHRS and CDR2 YFSETQ. Trimming removed 0 bases from V and 1 base from J; junction bases left unmatched: 7.

This chain connects TRBV5-1 to TRBJ2-1; D is ambiguous. The CDR3 covers 10 residues. V shed 5 bases and J shed 8 bases, with 5 bases lying between them. Germline V gives CDR1 SGHRS, CDR2 YFSETQ. This CDR3 reads CASRWDEQFF. The CDR3 region has the DNA TGCGCCAGCAGGTGGGATGAGCAGTTCTTC.

The rearrangement uses TRBV15 and TRBJ1-4; no clear D gene. The CDR3 extends over 15 amino acids. Germline V CDR1 and CDR2: LNHNV, YYDKDF (reference sequence). V lost 1 base to trimming and J lost 7 bases, with 13 bases between them. CDR3 sequence: CATSRVREEGEKLFF. The DNA for the CDR3 is TGTGCCACCAGCAGAGTTAGGGAAGAGGGTGAAAAACTGTTTTTT.

CDR3 nucleotide sequence: TGTGCCAGCCTATCAGGGTTTAACTATGGCTACACCTTC. Amino acid sequence: CASLSGFNYGYTF. This chain connects TRBV28 to TRBJ1-2; D perhaps matches TRBD1 (5 bases). Germline V gene sequence: CDR1 MDHEN, CDR2 SYDVKM. The CDR3 runs to 13 residues. Trimming took off 8 bases at V and 1 base at J, with 11 bases between the two ends.

This chain joins TRBV4-1 and TRBJ2-3; 9 bases map to TRBD2. V trimming: 1 base; J trimming: 2 bases; junction bases outside the gene matches: 10. CDR1 is MGHRA, CDR2 YSYEKL, per germline. The CDR3 length is 18 residues. The CDR3 DNA sequence: TGCGCCAGCAGCCAAGTTGGGTCTAGCGGGGATACCACAGATACGCAGTATTTT. As protein: CASSQVGSSGDTTDTQYF.

As regards this clone: Other nucleotide sequences in the sample specify the same CDR3. The rearrangement joins TRBV7-3 to TRBJ1-1; D not resolved. Trimming shortened V by 5 bases and J by 1 base, and 8 bases separated the two germline ends. This CDR3 spans 13 amino acids. CDR1 and CDR2 (germline): SGHTA, FQGTGA. CDR3 loop: CASSLQENTEAFF. The DNA for the CDR3 is TGTGCCAGCAGCCTCCAGGAGAACACTGAAGCTTTCTTT.

The V call is TRBV14, the J call TRBJ2-1; maybe TRBD1 (6 bases). Germline V CDR1 and CDR2: SGHDN, FVKESK. Trimming took 0 bases from V and 5 from J, leaving 14 bases between them. The length of the CDR3 is 16 residues. The CDR3 spells CASSQDWGLFNNEQFF. CDR3 nucleotides: TGTGCCAGCAGCCAAGATTGGGGGCTTTTTAACAATGAGCAGTTCTTC.

The rearrangement uses TRBV6-5 and TRBJ1-1; possibly TRBD1 for D (5 bases). The V gene's germline CDR1 is MNHEY and CDR2 SVGAGI. The CDR3 is 13 amino acids. V was trimmed by 7 bases and J by 6 bases, leaving 15 bases between them. CDR3 nucleotide sequence: TGTGCCAGCAACACCTATCCGGGGGCTGAAGCTTTCTTT. It yields the protein CASNTYPGAEAFF.

The chain has TRBV7-9 and TRBJ1-4; D possibly corresponds to TRBD1 (6 bases). V lost 3 bases, J lost 2 bases, and 7 bases lay in between. Germline values: CDR1 SEHNR, CDR2 FQNEAQ (reference sequence). This CDR3 is built from 14 residues. CDR3 DNA sequence: TGTGCCAGCAGCTTCAGGGGTACTAATGAAAAACTGTTTTTT. It yields the protein CASSFRGTNEKLFF.

The rearrangement uses TRBV6-5 and TRBJ1-4; 9 bases align to TRBD1. The trim removed 5 bases at V and 7 bases at J, leaving 5 bases unmatched. Germline-derived CDR1 and CDR2 are MNHEY and SVGAGI. This CDR3 comprises 14 residues. The CDR3 loop is CASSLDRGREKLFF. CDR3 nucleotides: TGTGCCAGCAGTCTGGACAGGGGACGTGAAAAACTGTTTTTT.

This chain connects TRBV18 to TRBJ1-3; the match to TRBD1 covers 8 bases. The CDR3 runs 16 residues. The trim removed 2 bases at V and 4 bases at J, leaving 7 bases unmatched. The germline CDR1 and CDR2 sequences are KGHSH and LQKENI. The CDR3 here is CASSPTGQGMGNTIYF. For the CDR3, the DNA is TGTGCCAGCTCACCAACCGGACAGGGAATGGGAAACACCATATATTTT.

The rearrangement links TRBV18 to TRBJ2-7, with D perhaps matching TRBD2 (5 bases). V lost 3 bases, J lost 2 bases, and 11 bases lay in between. The CDR3 has 14 residues. Germline V lookup: CDR1 KGHSH, CDR2 LQKENI. This CDR3 is CASSPPAAPYEQYF. CDR3 sequence (DNA): TGTGCCAGCTCACCGCCAGCGGCCCCCTACGAGCAGTACTTC.

The chain is built from TRBV5-4 and TRBJ1-6; D is unclear. The CDR3 totals 16 residues. Looked up from germline, CDR1 is SGHNT and CDR2 is YYREEE (reference sequence). V was trimmed by 4 bases and J by 0 bases, leaving 11 bases between them. CDR3 protein: CASSQRSSSYNSPLHF. For the CDR3, the DNA is TGTGCCAGCAGCCAGAGGAGTAGCTCCTATAATTCACCCCTCCACTTT.

The chain is built from TRBV5-5 and TRBJ2-7; D may be TRBD1 or TRBD2 (6 bases each). The CDR3 extends over 13 amino acids. Trimming pared 5 bases from V and 2 bases from J, leaving 11 bases between. CDR1 SGHKS and CDR2 YYEKEE come from the germline V gene (reference sequence). As DNA, the CDR3 is TGTGCCAGCAGTCCGGGGGCAACCTACGAGCAGTACTTC. Amino acid sequence: CASSPGATYEQYF.